The 15 T cell receptor beta chains below were found in one sample sequenced in a study of breast tumors, draining lymph nodes, adjacent tissues (dated by TCRdb to the mid-2010s). The axillary draining lymph nodes of breast cancer patients were the source of the lymph node samples. Receptor amplification or capture employed multiplex PCR. TCRdb names Illumina HiSeq 2000 as the instrument used. In-frame beta chains were kept once TCRdb had trimmed the public reads at Q25 with fastp and called clones with MiXCR. Each CDR3 protein appears once, grouped with its most common genes and DNA. The sample table holds over 200,000 distinct CDR3 sequences, of which around 32% were seen once. The leading ten clones occupy about 1.4% of the sample. The sample taken for sequencing was axillary lymph node tissue. The receptors here all came from a female donor with breast cancer. Some clones in this sample may be carry-over from other donors' samples.

This chain connects TRBV5-1 to TRBJ2-3; the D call may be TRBD1 or TRBD2 (6 bases each). The V and J ends lost 4 bases and 1 base respectively, with 22 bases between them. The CDR3 runs 18 residues. Germline-derived CDR1 and CDR2 are SGHRS and YFSETQ. CDR3 DNA sequence: TGCGCCAGCAGCCTTTCGACCGGGGGCGGAACCCGCACAGATACGCAGTATTTT. Translating gives CASSLSTGGGTRTDTQYF.

This clonotype was detected many times. The V call is TRBV7-3, the J call TRBJ2-1; maybe TRBD2 (7 bases). This CDR3 has 17 amino acids. Germline CDR1 and CDR2: SGHTA and FQGTGA. Trimming stripped 2 bases from V and 3 bases from J, with 17 bases between. The CDR3 nucleotides read TGTGCCAGCAGCTTAGGACTAGGGGGGTCGGGCTACAATGAGCAGTTCTTC. Protein product: CASSLGLGGSGYNEQFF. Supplemented by reference TRBV7-3 and TRBJ2-1, the full variable domain reads GAGVSQTPSNKVTEKGKYVELRCDPISGHTALYWYRQSLGQGPEFLIYFQGTGAADDSGLPNDRFFAVRPEGSVSTLKIQRTERGDSAVYLCASSLGLGGSGYNEQFFGPGTRLTVL.

The rearrangement uses TRBV7-2 and TRBJ2-1, with TRBD2 identical over 11 bases. Germline V lookup: CDR1 SGHTA, CDR2 FQGNSA. The CDR3 is 18 residues long. Losses at the gene ends were 5 bases for V and 4 bases for J; bases not matched to a gene: 13. This CDR3 reads CASSPRLGRTSGYNEQFF. The CDR3 DNA reads as TGTGCCAGCAGCCCACGTCTAGGGCGGACTAGCGGGTACAATGAGCAGTTCTTC.

This clonotype was recorded many times. The chain joins TRBV18 to TRBJ2-7; 14 bases match TRBD2. In germline, CDR1 is KGHSH, CDR2 LQKENI. The CDR3 spans 15 residues. V lost 3 bases, J lost 7 bases, and 5 bases stayed unmatched. CDR3 sequence reads: CASSPMTSGRGEQYF. The CDR3 nucleotides read TGTGCCAGCTCACCTATGACTAGCGGGAGGGGGGAGCAGTACTTC. Drawing the rest from reference TRBV18 and TRBJ2-7, the complete variable domain is NAGVMQNPRHLVRRRGQEARLRCSPMKGHSHVYWYRQLPEEGLKFMVYLQKENIIDESGMPKERFSAEFPKEGPSILRIQQVVRGDSAAYFCASSPMTSGRGEQYFGPGTRLTVT.

The rearrangement uses TRBV20-1 and TRBJ2-7, with D unresolved. The germline V gene has CDR1 DFQATT and CDR2 SNEGSKA (reference sequence). The V end lost 8 bases, the J end lost 6 bases, and 17 bases lay between the germline ends. The CDR3 extends over 12 amino acids. CDR3 sequence reads: CSSYSISGEQYF. The CDR3 coding sequence is TGCAGTTCCTACTCCATCTCGGGCGAGCAGTACTTC.

This clonotype was recorded many times. CDR3 sequence: CAWSSFQGVFSGANVLTF. Here the CDR3 DNA reads TGTGCCTGGAGTAGTTTTCAGGGAGTCTTTTCTGGGGCCAACGTCCTGACTTTC. This rearrangement joins TRBV30 to TRBJ2-6; tentatively, D is TRBD1 or TRBD2 (5 bases each). The CDR3 totals 18 residues. Germline V lookup: CDR1 GTSNPN, CDR2 SVGIG (reference sequence). Trimming took off 2 bases at V and 1 base at J, with 18 bases between the two ends.

This clonotype occurred a few times. The chain joins TRBV6-1 to TRBJ2-6, with TRBD1 identical over 10 bases. Germline assignment: CDR1 MNHNS and CDR2 SASEGT. The CDR3 runs 16 residues. The V segment lost 10 bases and the J segment 0 bases; nucleotides outside the gene matches: 6. The CDR3 DNA follows: TGTGCCATACGGGACAGGGGATTCTCTGGGGCCAACGTCCTGACTTTC. This sequence encodes CAIRDRGFSGANVLTF.

At least ten counts were recorded for this clonotype. The genes are TRBV7-3 and TRBJ2-3, with 7 bases lining up with TRBD2. The ends lost 3 bases at V and 2 bases at J; junction bases unmatched: 11. Germline values: CDR1 SGHTA, CDR2 FQGTGA. The CDR3 runs 17 residues. CDR3 nucleotide sequence: TGTGCCAGCAGCTTGGCGGGAGCGAATGGTAACACAGATACGCAGTATTTT. Protein: CASSLAGANGNTDTQYF.

A note on this clonotype: A single base separates this from a much larger clone, so it may be a read error. This is likely a read error, given that the CDR3 carries no conserved phenylalanine or tryptophan at its end. This chain links TRBV6-2 or TRBV6-3 with TRBJ1-5; 7 nucleotides align to TRBD1. Germline V gene lookup returns CDR1 MNHEY and CDR2 SVGEGT. CDR3 length: 16 amino acids. The V gene end was trimmed by 6 bases and the J gene end by 2 bases; junction bases not matched to a gene: 10. CDR3 coding DNA: TGTGCCAGCAGCCTCTCAACAGGGGTTGGCAATCAGCCCCAGCATCTT. Translating gives CASSLSTGVGNQPQHL.

This clonotype was detected ten times or more. This chain joins TRBV7-6 and TRBJ2-2, with D perhaps matching TRBD2 (6 bases). Trimming took off 1 base at V and 7 bases at J, with 7 bases between the two ends. Germline V CDR1 and CDR2: SGHVS, FNYEAQ. The CDR3 runs to 13 residues. The DNA of the CDR3 is TGTGCCAGCAGCTTAGTCGGGGGCGGGGAGCTGTTTTTT. Translated, it gives CASSLVGGGELFF.

A single count supports this clonotype. Germline and junction disagree at one end, which may indicate a read error. The chain recombines TRBV3-1 with TRBJ2-7; D gene ambiguous. The CDR3 totals 11 residues. CDR1 LGHDT and CDR2 YNNKEL come from the germline V gene (reference sequence). The CDR3 sequence: CASSSSHEQYF. The CDR3 DNA reads as TGCGCCAGCAGCTCCTCACACGAGCAGTACTTC.

The V gene is TRBV20-1, the J gene TRBJ1-1, with D perhaps matching TRBD1 (5 bases). V lost 0 bases to trimming and J lost 4 bases, with 12 bases between them. Germline V gene sequence: CDR1 DFQATT, CDR2 SNEGSKA (reference sequence). The CDR3 has 14 residues. CDR3 residues: CSAREGGSGTEAFF. CDR3 in DNA: TGCAGTGCTAGAGAGGGGGGGAGCGGCACTGAAGCTTTCTTT.

This clonotype came up many times. The chain recombines TRBV9 with TRBJ2-7, with 7 bases matching TRBD1. The V gene end was trimmed by 5 bases and the J gene end by 2 bases; junction bases not matched to a gene: 7. The CDR3 is made up of 14 amino acids. In germline, CDR1 is SGDLS, CDR2 YYNGEE. The CDR3 DNA sequence: TGTGCCAGCAGTGGTGCAGGGGGAACCTACGAGCAGTACTTC. Translated: CASSGAGGTYEQYF.

This clonotype was picked up many times. The J gene is TRBJ1-4, the V gene TRBV20-1; 10 bases agree with TRBD1. CDR3 size: 14 residues. CDR1 is DFQATT and CDR2 is SNEGSKA in the germline V gene (reference sequence). J lost 8 bases, V lost 5 bases, and 8 bases had no gene match. DNA for the CDR3: TGCAGTGCTTCTCCCGGGACAGGGGACGAAAAACTGTTTTTT. It yields the protein CSASPGTGDEKLFF.

This clonotype was counted many times. V gene TRBV19 combines with J gene TRBJ1-6, with TRBD1 as a possible D gene (6 bases). This CDR3 is built from 13 residues. Germline V lookup: CDR1 LNHDA, CDR2 SQIVND (reference sequence). V dropped 7 bases and J dropped 6 bases, with 10 bases sitting between them. DNA of the CDR3: TGTGCCAGTACCCGGACAGCTAATTCACCCCTCCACTTT. This translates into CASTRTANSPLHF.